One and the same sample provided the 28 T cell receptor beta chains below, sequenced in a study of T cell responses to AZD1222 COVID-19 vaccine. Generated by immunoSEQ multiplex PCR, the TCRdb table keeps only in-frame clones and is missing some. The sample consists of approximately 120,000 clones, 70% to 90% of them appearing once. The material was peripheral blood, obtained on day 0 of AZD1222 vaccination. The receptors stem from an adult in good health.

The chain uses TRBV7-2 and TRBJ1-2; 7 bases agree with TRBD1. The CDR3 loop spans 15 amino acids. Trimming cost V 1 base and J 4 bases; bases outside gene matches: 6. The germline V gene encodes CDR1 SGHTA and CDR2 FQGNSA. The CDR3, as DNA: TGTGCCAGCAGCTTAGGCGGAGGGGGCATCTATGGCTACACCTTC. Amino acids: CASSLGGGGIYGYTF.

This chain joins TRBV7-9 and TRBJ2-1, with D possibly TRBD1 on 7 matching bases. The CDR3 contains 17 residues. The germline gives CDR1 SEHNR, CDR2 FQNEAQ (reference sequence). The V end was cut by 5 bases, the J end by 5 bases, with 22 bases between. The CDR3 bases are TGTGCCAGCAGCGGGGGGCAAGGCGACAGGGCGAACAATGAGCAGTTCTTC. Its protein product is CASSGGQGDRANNEQFF.

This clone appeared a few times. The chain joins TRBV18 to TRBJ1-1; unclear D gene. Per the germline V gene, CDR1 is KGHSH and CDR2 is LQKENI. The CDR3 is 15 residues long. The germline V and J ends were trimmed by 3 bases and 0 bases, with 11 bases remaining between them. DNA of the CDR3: TGTGCCAGCTCACCCACCTCAGCCTTGAACACTGAAGCTTTCTTT. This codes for CASSPTSALNTEAFF.

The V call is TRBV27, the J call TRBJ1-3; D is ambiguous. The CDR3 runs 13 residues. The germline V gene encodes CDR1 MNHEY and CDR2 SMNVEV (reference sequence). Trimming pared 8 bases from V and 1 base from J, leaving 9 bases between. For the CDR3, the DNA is TGTGCCAGCTCAAGGCTTTCTGGAAACACCATATATTTT. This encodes CASSRLSGNTIYF.

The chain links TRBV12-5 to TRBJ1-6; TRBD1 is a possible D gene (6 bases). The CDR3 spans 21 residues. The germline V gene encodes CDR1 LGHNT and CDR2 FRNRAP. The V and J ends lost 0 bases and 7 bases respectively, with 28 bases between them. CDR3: CASGLVLSELSGGRFNSPLHF. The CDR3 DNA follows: TGTGCTAGTGGTTTGGTACTTTCTGAGTTGAGTGGGGGCCGTTTCAATTCACCCCTCCACTTT.

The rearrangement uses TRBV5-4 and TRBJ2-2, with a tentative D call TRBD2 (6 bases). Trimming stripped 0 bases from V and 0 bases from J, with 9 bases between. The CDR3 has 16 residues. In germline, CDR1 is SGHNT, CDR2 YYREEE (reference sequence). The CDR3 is CASSLGGGANTGELFF. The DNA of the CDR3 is TGTGCCAGCAGCTTGGGGGGAGGCGCGAACACCGGGGAGCTGTTTTTT. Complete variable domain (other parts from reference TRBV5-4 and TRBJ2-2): ETGVTQSPTHLIKTRGQQVTLRCSSQSGHNTVSWYQQALGQGPQFIFQYYREEENGRGNFPPRFSGLQFPNYSSELNVNALELDDSALYLCASSLGGGANTGELFFGEGSRLTVL.

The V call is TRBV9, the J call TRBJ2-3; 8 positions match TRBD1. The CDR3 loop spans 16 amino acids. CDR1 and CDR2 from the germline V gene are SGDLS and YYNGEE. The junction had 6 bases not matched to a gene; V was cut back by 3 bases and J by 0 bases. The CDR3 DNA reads TGTGCCAGCAGCGAAAGGACAGGGTCTAGCACAGATACGCAGTATTTT. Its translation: CASSERTGSSTDTQYF.

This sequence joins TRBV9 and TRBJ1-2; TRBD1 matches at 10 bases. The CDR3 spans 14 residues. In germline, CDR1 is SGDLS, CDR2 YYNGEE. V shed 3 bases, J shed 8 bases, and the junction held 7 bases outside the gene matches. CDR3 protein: CASSEKGQGSGYTF. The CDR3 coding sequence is TGTGCCAGCAGCGAGAAGGGACAGGGGAGCGGCTACACCTTC.

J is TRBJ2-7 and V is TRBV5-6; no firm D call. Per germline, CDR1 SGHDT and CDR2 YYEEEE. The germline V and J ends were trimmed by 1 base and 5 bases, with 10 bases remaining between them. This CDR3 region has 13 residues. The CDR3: CASSLSFEHEQYF. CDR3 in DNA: TGTGCCAGCAGCTTGTCGTTTGAGCACGAGCAGTACTTC.

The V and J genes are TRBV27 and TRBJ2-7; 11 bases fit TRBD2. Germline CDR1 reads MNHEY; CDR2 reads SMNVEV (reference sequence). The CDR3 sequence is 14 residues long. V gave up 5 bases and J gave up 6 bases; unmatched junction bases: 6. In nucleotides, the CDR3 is TGTGCCAGCAGTCCACTAGCGGGGGACTCCGAGCAGTACTTC. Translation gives CASSPLAGDSEQYF.

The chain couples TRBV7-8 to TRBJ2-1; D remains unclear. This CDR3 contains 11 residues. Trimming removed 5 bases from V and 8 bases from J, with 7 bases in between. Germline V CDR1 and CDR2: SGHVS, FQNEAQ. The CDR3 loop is CASSPLDEQFF. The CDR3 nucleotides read TGTGCCAGCAGCCCCCTAGATGAGCAGTTCTTC.

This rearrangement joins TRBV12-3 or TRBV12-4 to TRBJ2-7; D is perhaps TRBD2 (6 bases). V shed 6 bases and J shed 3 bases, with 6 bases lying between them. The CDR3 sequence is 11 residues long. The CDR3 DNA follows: TGTGCCAGCAGCGGGGGCTACGAGCAGTACTTC. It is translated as CASSGGYEQYF.

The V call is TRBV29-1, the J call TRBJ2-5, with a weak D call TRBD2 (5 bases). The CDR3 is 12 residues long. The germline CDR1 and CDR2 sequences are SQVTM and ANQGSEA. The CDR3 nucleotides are TGCTCCGGAGGCCCGTGGCAAGAGACCCAGTACTTC. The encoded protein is CSGGPWQETQYF.

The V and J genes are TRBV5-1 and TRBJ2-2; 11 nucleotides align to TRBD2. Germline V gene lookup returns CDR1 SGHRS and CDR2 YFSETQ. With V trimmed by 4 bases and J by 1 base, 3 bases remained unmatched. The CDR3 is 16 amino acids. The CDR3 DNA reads TGCGCCAGCAGCGTAGGACTAGCGGGGAACACCGGGGAGCTGTTTTTT. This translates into CASSVGLAGNTGELFF.

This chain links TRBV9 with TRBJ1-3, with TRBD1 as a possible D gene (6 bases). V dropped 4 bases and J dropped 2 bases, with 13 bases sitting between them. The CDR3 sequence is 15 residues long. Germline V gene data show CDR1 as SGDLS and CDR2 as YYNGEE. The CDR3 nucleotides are TGTGCCAGCAGCATCTTGGGGGCCACTGGAAACACCATATATTTT. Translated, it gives CASSILGATGNTIYF.

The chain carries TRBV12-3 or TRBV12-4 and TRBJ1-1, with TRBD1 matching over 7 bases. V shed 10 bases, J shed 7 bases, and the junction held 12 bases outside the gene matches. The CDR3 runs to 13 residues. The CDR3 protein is CATRFPGQSEAFF. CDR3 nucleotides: TGTGCCACCCGATTCCCGGGACAGAGTGAAGCTTTCTTT.

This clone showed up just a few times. The CDR3 sequence is CASSLSGSYNEQFF. Written as DNA, the CDR3 is TGTGCCAGCAGCTTATCAGGGTCCTACAATGAGCAGTTCTTC. This chain connects TRBV5-6 to TRBJ2-1; TRBD1 is a possible D gene (5 bases). V gave up 2 bases and J gave up 1 base, with 7 bases separating them. This CDR3 region has 14 residues. From germline, CDR1 is SGHDT and CDR2 YYEEEE.

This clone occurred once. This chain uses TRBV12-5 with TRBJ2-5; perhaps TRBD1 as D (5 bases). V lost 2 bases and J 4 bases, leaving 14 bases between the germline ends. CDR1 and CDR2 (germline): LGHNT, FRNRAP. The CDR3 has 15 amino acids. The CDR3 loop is CASGLRENRGETQYF. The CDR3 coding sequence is TGTGCTAGTGGTTTGAGGGAAAATAGGGGAGAGACCCAGTACTTC.

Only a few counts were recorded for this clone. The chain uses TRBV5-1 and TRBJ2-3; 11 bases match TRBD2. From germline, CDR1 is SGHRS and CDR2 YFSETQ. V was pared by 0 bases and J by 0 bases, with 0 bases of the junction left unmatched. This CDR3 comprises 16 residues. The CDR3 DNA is TGCGCCAGCAGCTTGGGACTAGCGGGGAGCACAGATACGCAGTATTTT. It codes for CASSLGLAGSTDTQYF. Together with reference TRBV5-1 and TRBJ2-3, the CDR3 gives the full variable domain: KAGVTQTPRYLIKTRGQQVTLSCSPISGHRSVSWYQQTPGQGLQFLFEYFSETQRNKGNFPGRFSGRQFSNSRSEMNVSTLELGDSALYLCASSLGLAGSTDTQYFGPGTRLTVL.

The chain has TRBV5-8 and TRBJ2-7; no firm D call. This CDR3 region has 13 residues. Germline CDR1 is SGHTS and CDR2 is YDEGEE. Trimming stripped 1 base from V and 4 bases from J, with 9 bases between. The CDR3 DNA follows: TGTGCCAGCAGCTTGATACCGCAGTACGAGCAGTACTTC. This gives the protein CASSLIPQYEQYF.

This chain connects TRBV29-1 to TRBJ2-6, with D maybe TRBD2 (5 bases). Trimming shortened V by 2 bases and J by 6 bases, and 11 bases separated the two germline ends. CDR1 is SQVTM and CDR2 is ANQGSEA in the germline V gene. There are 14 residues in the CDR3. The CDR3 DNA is TGCAGCGTTGAATGGGCCGGGAAGGCCAACGTCCTGACTTTC. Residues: CSVEWAGKANVLTF.

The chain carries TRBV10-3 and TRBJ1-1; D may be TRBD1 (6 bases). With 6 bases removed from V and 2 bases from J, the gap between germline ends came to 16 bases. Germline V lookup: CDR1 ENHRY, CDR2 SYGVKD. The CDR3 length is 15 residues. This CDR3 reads CAIRAVGHVNTEAFF. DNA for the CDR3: TGTGCCATCAGAGCCGTGGGACATGTAAACACTGAAGCTTTCTTT.

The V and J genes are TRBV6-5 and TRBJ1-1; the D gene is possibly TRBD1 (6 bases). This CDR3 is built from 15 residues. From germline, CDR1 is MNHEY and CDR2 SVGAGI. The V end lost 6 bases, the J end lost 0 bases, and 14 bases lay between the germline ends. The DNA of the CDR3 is TGTGCCAGCAGACTAACAGGGCTGATGAACACTGAAGCTTTCTTT. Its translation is CASRLTGLMNTEAFF.

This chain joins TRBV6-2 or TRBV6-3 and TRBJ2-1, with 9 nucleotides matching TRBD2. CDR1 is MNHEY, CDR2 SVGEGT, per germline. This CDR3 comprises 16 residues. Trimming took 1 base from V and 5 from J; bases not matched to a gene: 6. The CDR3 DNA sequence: TGTGCCAGCAGTTACTGGAGCGGGAGGCCCGACAATGAGCAGTTCTTC. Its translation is CASSYWSGRPDNEQFF.

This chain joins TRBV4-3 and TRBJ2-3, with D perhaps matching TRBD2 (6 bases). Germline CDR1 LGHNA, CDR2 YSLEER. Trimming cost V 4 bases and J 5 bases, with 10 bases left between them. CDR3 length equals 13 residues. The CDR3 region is CASSLVGGDTQYF. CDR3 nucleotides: TGCGCCAGCAGCCTTGTGGGAGGAGATACGCAGTATTTT.

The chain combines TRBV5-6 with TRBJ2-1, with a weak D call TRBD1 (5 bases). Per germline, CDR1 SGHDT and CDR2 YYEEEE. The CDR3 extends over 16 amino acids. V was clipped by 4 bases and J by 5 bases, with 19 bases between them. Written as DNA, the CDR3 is TGTGCCAGCAGCCCCTTGGGGCAGGCCGTGAACAATGAGCAGTTCTTC. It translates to CASSPLGQAVNNEQFF. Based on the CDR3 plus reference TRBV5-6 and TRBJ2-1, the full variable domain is DAGVTQSPTHLIKTRGQQVTLRCSPKSGHDTVSWYQQALGQGPQFIFQYYEEEERQRGNFPDRFSGHQFPNYSSELNVNALLLGDSALYLCASSPLGQAVNNEQFFGPGTRLTVL.

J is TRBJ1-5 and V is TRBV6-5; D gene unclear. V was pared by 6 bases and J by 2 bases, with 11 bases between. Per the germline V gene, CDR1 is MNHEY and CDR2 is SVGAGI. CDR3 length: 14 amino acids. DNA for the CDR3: TGTGCCAGCAGGGTCGGGGTGCGCAATCAGCCCCAGCATTTT. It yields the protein CASRVGVRNQPQHF.

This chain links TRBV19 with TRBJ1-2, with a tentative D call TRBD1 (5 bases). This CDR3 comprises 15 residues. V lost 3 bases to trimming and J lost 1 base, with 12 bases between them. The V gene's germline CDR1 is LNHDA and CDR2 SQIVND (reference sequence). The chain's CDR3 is CASSIMQGSNYGYTF. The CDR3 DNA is TGTGCCAGTAGTATTATGCAGGGAAGTAACTATGGCTACACCTTC.